One and the same sample provided the 32 T cell receptor beta chains below, sequenced in a study of blood T cell repertoires in COVID-19. Libraries were prepared by immunoSEQ multiplex PCR; TCRdb keeps only in-frame clonotypes and omits some of them. The table lists about 300,000 clones, just over 90% of them singletons, with 2% to 2.5% in the top ten. Sequenced: peripheral blood. The receptors here all came from a woman aged 25 to 45 with COVID-19, enrolled during active disease.

The chain has TRBV7-9 and TRBJ2-2, with 10 bases aligning to TRBD2. The junction had 3 bases not matched to a gene; V was cut back by 4 bases and J by 1 base. Germline CDR1 is SEHNR and CDR2 is FQNEAQ (reference sequence). CDR3 size: 16 residues. In nucleotides, the CDR3 is TGTGCCAGCAGCTACGGACTAGCGGTGAACACCGGGGAGCTGTTTTTT. Amino acid sequence: CASSYGLAVNTGELFF.

J is TRBJ1-1 and V is TRBV2; 10 nucleotides line up with TRBD1. V was clipped by 4 bases and J by 1 base; unmatched bases: 0. In germline, CDR1 is SNHLY, CDR2 FYNNEI. There are 14 residues in the CDR3. The CDR3, as DNA: TGTGCCAGCAGTGGGGACAGGGGGAACACTGAAGCTTTCTTT. It encodes CASSGDRGNTEAFF. The whole variable domain, filled in from reference TRBV2 and TRBJ1-1, reads EPEVTQTPSHQVTQMGQEVILRCVPISNHLYFYWYRQILGQKVEFLVSFYNNEISEKSEIFDDQFSVERPDGSNFTLKIRSTKLEDSAMYFCASSGDRGNTEAFFGQGTRLTVV.

This chain uses TRBV4-2 with TRBJ1-5; maybe TRBD1 (6 bases). The CDR3 length is 16 residues. CDR1 and CDR2 from the germline V gene are LGHNA and YNFKEQ. Trimming stripped 1 base from V and 3 bases from J, with 13 bases between. CDR3: CASSQGQVGVNQPQHF. The CDR3, as DNA: TGTGCCAGCAGCCAAGGACAGGTGGGGGTCAATCAGCCCCAGCATTTT.

This clone was found once. J is TRBJ1-2 and V is TRBV18, with TRBD1 matching over 9 bases. J lost 4 bases, V lost 3 bases, and 6 bases had no gene match. CDR3 size: 15 residues. Germline V CDR1 and CDR2: KGHSH, LQKENI. CDR3 amino acids: CASSPTGQGLYGYTF. In DNA form, the CDR3 reads TGTGCCAGCTCACCTACGGGACAGGGTCTCTATGGCTACACCTTC.

The chain is built from TRBV11-2 and TRBJ2-7; 9 bases are shared with TRBD1. Trimming removed 5 bases from V and 5 bases from J; junction bases left unmatched: 16. CDR1 and CDR2 (germline): SGHAT, FQNNGV. CDR3 length equals 17 residues. The CDR3 nucleotides read TGTGCCAGCAGCCCGGAGTGGGACAGGGCGGATGGAGACGAGCAGTACTTC. Its protein product is CASSPEWDRADGDEQYF.

The chain carries TRBV4-1 and TRBJ2-1; tentatively, D is TRBD2 (6 bases). The CDR3 contains 14 residues. Trimming cost V 3 bases and J 9 bases, with 15 bases left between them. The germline gives CDR1 MGHRA, CDR2 YSYEKL. CDR3 protein: CASSHVGGGGEQFF. The DNA for the CDR3 is TGCGCCAGCAGCCATGTCGGGGGAGGAGGTGAGCAGTTCTTC.

This clone was counted once. The chain carries TRBV9 and TRBJ2-4; 8 nucleotides align to TRBD1. V dropped 0 bases and J dropped 7; count of bases not matched to a gene: 3. The germline V gene has CDR1 SGDLS and CDR2 YYNGEE. The CDR3 length is 14 residues. CDR3 sequence: CASSVDGQGNIQYF. The DNA for the CDR3 is TGTGCCAGCAGCGTAGATGGACAGGGCAACATTCAGTACTTC.

The chain employs TRBV10-3 and TRBJ1-4; 8 bases are a match to TRBD1. V lost 2 bases and J lost 8; bases outside the gene matches: 1. CDR1 ENHRY and CDR2 SYGVKD come from the germline V gene. The CDR3 sequence is 13 residues long. CDR3 nucleotide sequence: TGTGCCATCAGTGAGGCAGGGGGCGAAAAACTGTTTTTT. Its protein product is CAISEAGGEKLFF.

The V call is TRBV12-3 or TRBV12-4, the J call TRBJ1-1; unclear D gene. The V and J ends lost 4 bases and 3 bases respectively, with 6 bases between them. The CDR3 has 12 residues. CDR3 region: CASSSPYTEAFF. The CDR3 region has the DNA TGTGCCAGCAGTTCCCCATACACTGAAGCTTTCTTT.

The rearrangement links TRBV25-1 to TRBJ2-1; 14 bases are shared with TRBD2. The V gene end was trimmed by 4 bases and the J gene end by 9 bases; junction bases not matched to a gene: 5. The CDR3 runs 15 residues. Germline CDR1 MGHDK, CDR2 SYGVNS. CDR3 DNA: TGTGCCAGCAGTGGGGGACTAGCGGGAGTCGTTGAGCAGTTCTTC. Translation: CASSGGLAGVVEQFF.

The V gene is TRBV27, the J gene TRBJ2-1; 9 nucleotides align to TRBD2. CDR3 length: 16 residues. CDR1 MNHEY and CDR2 SMNVEV come from the germline V gene (reference sequence). V shed 2 bases, J shed 8 bases, and the junction held 10 bases outside the gene matches. This CDR3 reads CASSLGAGGPFDEQFF. CDR3 coding DNA: TGTGCCAGCAGTTTAGGGGCGGGAGGGCCGTTTGATGAGCAGTTCTTC.

The chain recombines TRBV7-2 with TRBJ2-1; perhaps TRBD2 as D (6 bases). The germline V and J ends were trimmed by 5 bases and 7 bases, with 18 bases remaining between them. CDR3 length: 15 amino acids. CDR1 is SGHTA and CDR2 is FQGNSA in the germline V gene. The CDR3 DNA reads TGTGCCAGCAGCCCCCGGGGGAGCGAGGGGAATGAGCAGTTCTTC. The encoded protein is CASSPRGSEGNEQFF. The full variable domain, completed using reference TRBV7-2 and TRBJ2-1, is GAGVSQSPSNKVTEKGKDVELRCDPISGHTALYWYRQSLGQGLEFLIYFQGNSAPDKSGLPSDRFSAERTGGSVSTLTIQRTQQEDSAVYLCASSPRGSEGNEQFFGPGTRLTVL.

The sample holds a few counts of this clone. J is TRBJ2-6 and V is TRBV29-1; the match to TRBD2 covers 7 bases. The V segment lost 6 bases and the J segment 1 base; nucleotides outside the gene matches: 3. Germline assignment: CDR1 SQVTM and CDR2 ANQGSEA. This CDR3 is built from 14 residues. The CDR3 region has the DNA TGCAGCGTCCCCGGGGGGTCTGGGGCCAACGTCCTGACTTTC. Residues: CSVPGGSGANVLTF. Drawing the rest from reference TRBV29-1 and TRBJ2-6, the complete variable domain is SAVISQKPSRDICQRGTSLTIQCQVDSQVTMMFWYRQQPGQSLTLIATANQGSEATYESGFVIDKFPISRPNLTFSTLTVSNMSPEDSSIYLCSVPGGSGANVLTFGAGSRLTVL.

CDR3 protein: CASSQEAPPTGGFYEQYF. In nucleotides, the CDR3 is TGTGCCAGCAGCCAAGAAGCCCCACCGACAGGGGGCTTCTACGAGCAGTACTTC. The chain combines TRBV3-1 (or the pseudogene TRBV3-2) with TRBJ2-7; the match to TRBD1 covers 10 bases. The CDR3 length is 18 residues. Germline CDR1 and CDR2: LGHDT and YNNKEL (reference sequence). V lost 0 bases to trimming and J lost 3 bases; unmatched junction nucleotides: 11.

The rearrangement uses TRBV29-1 and TRBJ2-7; perhaps TRBD1 as D (5 bases). CDR1 is SQVTM, CDR2 ANQGSEA, per germline. The CDR3 consists of 11 residues. The V and J ends lost 4 bases and 4 bases respectively, with 8 bases between them. CDR3 coding DNA: TGCAGCGTTGCCCAGGGTTACGAGCAGTACTTC. Residues: CSVAQGYEQYF.

The rearrangement joins TRBV30 to TRBJ1-1, with 10 bases identical to TRBD1. Trimming took 5 bases from V and 0 from J; bases not matched to a gene: 12. The length of the CDR3 is 17 residues. CDR1 and CDR2 (germline): GTSNPN, SVGIG (reference sequence). DNA of the CDR3: TGTGCCTGGCTCGGGACAGGGGCCAAGGTTCTGAACACTGAAGCTTTCTTT. Translated: CAWLGTGAKVLNTEAFF.

The chain combines TRBV3-1 (or the pseudogene TRBV3-2) with TRBJ1-5; D not resolved. Looked up from germline, CDR1 is LGHDT and CDR2 is YNNKEL (reference sequence). The CDR3 consists of 13 residues. V was shortened by 1 base and J by 4 bases, with 5 bases between the two germline ends. The CDR3 bases are TGTGCCAGCAGCCAAGCAGGAAATCAGCCCCAGCATTTT. Its protein is CASSQAGNQPQHF.

The rearrangement joins TRBV19 to TRBJ2-7; possible D gene TRBD1, 6 bases. Between the trimmed V and J ends, which lost 3 bases and 3 bases, there was a span of 9 bases. CDR1 and CDR2 from the germline V gene are LNHDA and SQIVND (reference sequence). This CDR3 spans 13 amino acids. Here the CDR3 reads CASSMDRRYEQYF. The CDR3 nucleotides read TGTGCCAGTAGTATGGACAGACGCTACGAGCAGTACTTC.

V gene TRBV20-1 combines with J gene TRBJ1-1; D is uncertain. Germline V gene sequence: CDR1 DFQATT, CDR2 SNEGSKA (reference sequence). The V gene lost 3 bases and the J gene lost 1 base, with 3 bases spanning the gap. The CDR3 contains 11 residues. The CDR3 nucleotides read TGCAGTGCTAGCCAGAACACTGAAGCTTTCTTT. It translates to CSASQNTEAFF.

CDR3 nucleotides: TGTGCCAGTAGTACAAGGAGGGGAACTGAAGCTTTCTTT. Residues: CASSTRRGTEAFF. The rearrangement links TRBV19 to TRBJ1-1, with D possibly matching TRBD1 (5 bases). The CDR3 totals 13 residues. In germline, CDR1 is LNHDA, CDR2 SQIVND (reference sequence). V shed 4 bases and J shed 5 bases, with 11 bases lying between them.

V is TRBV6-1 and J is TRBJ1-2; TRBD1 is a possible D gene (5 bases). Per the germline V gene, CDR1 is MNHNS and CDR2 is SASEGT. CDR3 size: 14 residues. The V end was cut by 2 bases, the J end by 8 bases, with 15 bases between. CDR3 protein: CASSETGHPAGYTF. For the CDR3, the DNA is TGTGCCAGCAGTGAAACCGGACACCCGGCGGGCTACACCTTC.

The chain links TRBV14 to TRBJ1-2; weak D call: TRBD1 (5 bases). V was cut by 1 base and J by 8 bases, with 11 bases left in between. Germline CDR1 SGHDN, CDR2 FVKESK. This CDR3 contains 13 residues. CDR3 sequence (DNA): TGTGCCAGCAGCCAAGGGGGACTTGGCGGCTACACCTTC. As protein: CASSQGGLGGYTF.

The chain carries TRBV19 and TRBJ2-1, with TRBD1 matching 12 bases. V gave up 1 base and J gave up 4 bases; unmatched junction bases: 2. This CDR3 spans 16 amino acids. Per germline, CDR1 LNHDA and CDR2 SQIVND (reference sequence). CDR3 nucleotides: TGTGCCAGTAGTATAGGGGACAGGGGGCTATACAATGAGCAGTTCTTC. It is translated as CASSIGDRGLYNEQFF.

The V and J genes are TRBV30 and TRBJ1-6, with 7 bases identical to TRBD1. CDR3 length equals 13 residues. CDR1 and CDR2 from the germline V gene are GTSNPN and SVGIG (reference sequence). The trim removed 4 bases at V and 7 bases at J, leaving 4 bases unmatched. The DNA for the CDR3 is TGTGCCTGGAAGAACAGGGGAAATTCACCCCTCCACTTT. Its translation: CAWKNRGNSPLHF.

The J gene is TRBJ1-5, the V gene TRBV19; 11 bases line up with TRBD1. Germline V gives CDR1 LNHDA, CDR2 SQIVND (reference sequence). The CDR3 totals 13 residues. After removal of 5 bases from V and 9 bases from J, the junction contained 3 bases not matched to a gene. The CDR3 protein is CASSWTGGGPQHF. The DNA of the CDR3 is TGTGCCAGTAGTTGGACAGGGGGCGGGCCCCAGCATTTT.

The sample holds a few counts of this clone. The chain has TRBV5-5 and TRBJ1-2; 7 nucleotides agree with TRBD1. CDR1 and CDR2 from the germline V gene are SGHKS and YYEKEE (reference sequence). V lost 4 bases and J lost 4; bases outside the gene matches: 4. The CDR3 extends over 13 amino acids. The chain's CDR3 is CASSNRGAYGYTF. The CDR3 nucleotides are TGTGCCAGCAGCAACAGGGGTGCCTATGGCTACACCTTC.

This clone was detected only a few times. Written as DNA, the CDR3 is TGCGCCAGCAGCTTAGACAGGACCTACGAGCAGTACTTC. It codes for CASSLDRTYEQYF. The genes are TRBV5-1 and TRBJ2-7, with a tentative D call TRBD1 (6 bases). Germline V CDR1 and CDR2: SGHRS, YFSETQ. V was trimmed by 2 bases and J by 2 bases, leaving 8 bases between them. The CDR3 consists of 13 residues.

V is TRBV12-3 or TRBV12-4 and J is TRBJ2-7; D might be TRBD1 (6 bases). With 6 bases removed from V and 3 bases from J, the gap between germline ends came to 12 bases. This CDR3 is 13 amino acids long. The chain's CDR3 is CASSPTGFYEQYF. DNA for the CDR3: TGTGCCAGCAGCCCTACAGGGTTCTACGAGCAGTACTTC.

This chain joins TRBV2 and TRBJ1-1; 9 bases fit TRBD1. From germline, CDR1 is SNHLY and CDR2 FYNNEI. This CDR3 is 14 amino acids long. Trimming removed 3 bases from V and 3 bases from J; junction bases left unmatched: 2. CDR3 loop: CASSEGQGDTEAFF. CDR3 DNA: TGTGCCAGCAGTGAGGGACAGGGAGACACTGAAGCTTTCTTT. Complete variable domain (other parts from reference TRBV2 and TRBJ1-1): EPEVTQTPSHQVTQMGQEVILRCVPISNHLYFYWYRQILGQKVEFLVSFYNNEISEKSEIFDDQFSVERPDGSNFTLKIRSTKLEDSAMYFCASSEGQGDTEAFFGQGTRLTVV.

This clone was seen at least ten times. CDR3 sequence (DNA): TGTGCCAGCAACCCTCCTAGGGGTGAAGCTTTCTTT. Its translation: CASNPPRGEAFF. The V gene is TRBV6-5, the J gene TRBJ1-1; tentative D call: TRBD1 (5 bases). Trimming took off 7 bases at V and 7 bases at J, with 13 bases between the two ends. Germline values: CDR1 MNHEY, CDR2 SVGAGI. The CDR3 runs to 12 residues.

The J gene is TRBJ2-2, the V gene TRBV5-1, with D perhaps TRBD1 (5 bases). Germline loops: CDR1 SGHRS, CDR2 YFSETQ. The length of the CDR3 is 15 residues. V dropped 0 bases and J dropped 0 bases, with 6 bases sitting between them. Here the CDR3 DNA reads TGCGCCAGCAGCTTGGGACAGTCGAACACCGGGGAGCTGTTTTTT. It yields the protein CASSLGQSNTGELFF. Full variable domain (missing parts from reference TRBV5-1 and TRBJ2-2): KAGVTQTPRYLIKTRGQQVTLSCSPISGHRSVSWYQQTPGQGLQFLFEYFSETQRNKGNFPGRFSGRQFSNSRSEMNVSTLELGDSALYLCASSLGQSNTGELFFGEGSRLTVL.

This chain connects TRBV19 to TRBJ1-2; 8 bases match TRBD1. The germline V gene has CDR1 LNHDA and CDR2 SQIVND (reference sequence). The J segment lost 6 bases and the V segment lost 3 bases, leaving 0 bases of the junction unmatched. The CDR3 is 12 amino acids. The CDR3 nucleotides are TGTGCCAGTAGTATGGACAGGGATGGCTACACCTTC. Translation: CASSMDRDGYTF.